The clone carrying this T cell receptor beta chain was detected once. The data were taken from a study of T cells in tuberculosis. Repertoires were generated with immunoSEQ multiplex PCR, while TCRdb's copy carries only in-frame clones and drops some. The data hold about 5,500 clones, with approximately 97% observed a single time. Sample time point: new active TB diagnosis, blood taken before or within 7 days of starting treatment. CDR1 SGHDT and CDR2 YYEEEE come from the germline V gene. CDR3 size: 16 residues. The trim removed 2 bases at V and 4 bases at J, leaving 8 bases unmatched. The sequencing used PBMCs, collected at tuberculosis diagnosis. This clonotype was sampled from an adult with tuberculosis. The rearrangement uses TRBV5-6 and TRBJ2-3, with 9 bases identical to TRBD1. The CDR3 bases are TGTGCCAGCAGCTTCGGGACAGGGTCCGAGGCAGATACGCAGTATTTT. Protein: CASSFGTGSEADTQYF.